Listed below are T cell receptor beta chains from one sample, sequenced in a study of shared clonotypes between healthy human individuals. Here immunoSEQ multiplex PCR was the method, and the copy in TCRdb shows in-frame clones only, minus some. The sample holds approximately 710,000 clones, 90% seen once. The sample comprised memory CD8+ T cells from PBMCs. The receptors derive from a man aged 18 to 29 in good health. Some clones in this sample may be carry-over from other donors' samples. Each CDR3 is given with its conserved first and last residue. D genes are given only for firm matches. The listing skips clone size in some rows; elsewhere it reads once, few, many or a size class.

TRBV6-5	TRBJ2-7	TRBD2	many	CASSYSTSAYEQYF	TGTGCCAGCAGTTACTCGACTAGCGCCTACGAGCAGTACTTC
TRBV7-2	TRBJ2-7	.	once	CASSSTSDSHYEQYF	TGTGCCAGCAGCTCTACCTCGGACAGTCACTACGAGCAGTACTTC
TRBV7-9	TRBJ1-2	TRBD1	.	CASRDHRDREHNYGYTF	TGTGCCAGCAGGGACCACCGTGACAGGGAACATAACTATGGCTACACCTTC
TRBV13	TRBJ2-3	TRBD2	.	CASSSSDGSGSGPDTQYF	TGTGCCAGCAGCTCCTCAGACGGTAGCGGGAGTGGTCCAGATACGCAGTATTTT
TRBV27	TRBJ2-2	.	.	CASSSPGPSHTGELFF	TGTGCCAGCAGTTCCCCGGGACCTTCCCACACCGGGGAGCTGTTTTTT
TRBV29-1	TRBJ2-1	.	.	CSVGRPLVNEQFF	TGCAGCGTTGGAAGGCCGTTAGTCAATGAGCAGTTCTTC
TRBV7-2	TRBJ2-7	.	.	CASSLARRQEYKGQYF	TGTGCCAGCAGCTTAGCTCGGAGACAGGAATACAAGGGGCAGTACTTC
TRBV30	TRBJ2-1	TRBD2	.	CAWNVGQRGGGEQFF	TGTGCCTGGAATGTAGGTCAGCGGGGCGGTGGTGAGCAGTTCTTC
TRBV10-3	TRBJ2-5	TRBD2	once	CAISASASGGPQETQYF	TGTGCCATCTCGGCCTCGGCTAGCGGGGGCCCGCAAGAGACCCAGTACTTC
TRBV27	TRBJ1-1	.	.	CASSLSKWVTTEAFF	TGTGCCAGCAGTTTATCGAAATGGGTGACCACTGAAGCTTTCTTT
TRBV11-2	TRBJ2-2	.	.	CASSLGGANTGELFF	TGTGCCAGCAGCTTAGGGGGTGCGAACACCGGGGAGCTGTTTTTT
TRBV4-3	TRBJ2-1	TRBD1	.	CASSQVRGITYNEQFF	TGCGCCAGCAGCCAAGTCAGGGGGATAACCTACAATGAGCAGTTCTTC
TRBV9	TRBJ1-5	.	.	CASSEESNQPQHF	TGTGCCAGCAGCGAGGAGAGCAATCAGCCCCAGCATTTT
TRBV6-1	TRBJ1-4	.	.	CASTPDGGEKLFF	TGTGCCAGCACTCCCGACGGGGGTGAAAAACTGTTTTTT
TRBV19	TRBJ1-1	.	.	CASKPGGSYTEAFF	TGTGCCAGCAAACCCGGGGGTTCTTACACTGAAGCTTTCTTT
TRBV11-2	TRBJ2-7	.	.	CASSLEASAYEQYF	TGTGCCAGCAGCTTAGAGGCCAGTGCCTACGAGCAGTACTTC